These 23 T cell receptor beta chains came from one sample sequenced in a study of early stage breast cancer tumors. Data came from immunoSEQ multiplex PCR; TCRdb stores just in-frame clones and leaves some out. Of about 9,900 clones detected, roughly 60% appear once; the ten largest clones hold approximately 12%. Source material: breast tumor tissue. These receptors were taken from a person between 60 and 70 years old with breast cancer.

V usage is TRBV5-5 and J usage is TRBJ1-3, with unresolved D. The V gene lost 0 bases and the J gene lost 4 bases, with 11 bases spanning the gap. The V gene's germline CDR1 is SGHKS and CDR2 YYEKEE (reference sequence). CDR3 size: 15 residues. The CDR3 loop is CASSLDSGRGNTIYF. The CDR3 DNA sequence: TGTGCCAGCAGCTTGGACTCGGGTAGGGGAAACACCATATATTTT.

The gene calls are TRBV2 and TRBJ1-5; D perhaps matches TRBD1 (5 bases). Germline V gene lookup returns CDR1 SNHLY and CDR2 FYNNEI. V lost 6 bases, J lost 5 bases, and 5 bases lay in between. CDR3 size: 11 residues. This chain's CDR3 is CASRGDQPQHF. DNA of the CDR3: TGTGCCAGCAGGGGGGATCAGCCCCAGCATTTT.

CDR3: CASRSSGEDTQYF. The CDR3 nucleotides read TGTGCCAGCAGGTCCTCGGGCGAGGATACGCAGTATTTT. The V and J genes are TRBV6-6 and TRBJ2-3; D is ambiguous. Germline CDR1 and CDR2: MNHNY and SVGAGI (reference sequence). The CDR3 length is 13 residues. Trimming pared 6 bases from V and 6 bases from J, leaving 13 bases between.

The genes are TRBV29-1 and TRBJ2-1; 7 nucleotides match TRBD1. The CDR3 contains 13 residues. The V gene's germline CDR1 is SQVTM and CDR2 ANQGSEA. Trimming took 6 bases from V and 5 from J; bases not matched to a gene: 7. The CDR3 DNA follows: TGCAGCGTCGCCGGACAGGTCAACAATGAGCAGTTCTTC. It codes for CSVAGQVNNEQFF.

V usage is TRBV6-6 and J usage is TRBJ1-2; D not certain. This CDR3 comprises 10 residues. Germline V lookup: CDR1 MNHNY, CDR2 SVGAGI (reference sequence). V was trimmed by 6 bases and J by 8 bases, leaving 7 bases between them. The CDR3, as DNA: TGTGCCAGCAGGAGTCAGGGCTACACCTTC. Amino acid sequence: CASRSQGYTF.

The rearrangement uses TRBV6-6 and TRBJ1-2; a weak D match, TRBD1 (6 bases). V lost 7 bases to trimming and J lost 4 bases, with 22 bases between them. CDR1 is MNHNY and CDR2 is SVGAGI in the germline V gene (reference sequence). This CDR3 comprises 16 residues. The CDR3 bases are TGTGCCAGCACCCCTCTTACAGGGATGAGAATCTATGGCTACACCTTC. Its translation: CASTPLTGMRIYGYTF.

V is TRBV28 and J is TRBJ1-5, with TRBD1 matching over 9 bases. CDR3 length: 14 amino acids. The trim removed 11 bases at V and 6 bases at J, leaving 11 bases unmatched. CDR1 is MDHEN and CDR2 is SYDVKM in the germline V gene. DNA for the CDR3: TGTGCCGCAGGAGGGGGACAGGGATTTCAGCCCCAGCATTTT. As protein: CAAGGGQGFQPQHF. The full variable domain, completed using reference TRBV28 and TRBJ1-5, is DVKVTQSSRYLVKRTGEKVFLECVQDMDHENMFWYRQDPGLGLRLIYFSYDVKMKEKGDIPEGYSVSREKKERFSLILESASTNQTSMYLCAAGGGQGFQPQHFGDGTRLSIL.

The chain uses TRBV19 and TRBJ2-1; 9 bases are shared with TRBD2. The V and J ends lost 5 bases and 1 base, in that order; junction bases with no gene match: 6. This CDR3 has 16 amino acids. The V gene's germline CDR1 is LNHDA and CDR2 SQIVND (reference sequence). This chain's CDR3 is CASSDSGRGSYNEQFF. CDR3 coding DNA: TGTGCCAGTAGTGATAGCGGGAGAGGTTCCTACAATGAGCAGTTCTTC.

The V and J genes are TRBV7-9 and TRBJ2-1; 9 nucleotides agree with TRBD1. Trimming took 5 bases from V and 2 from J; bases not matched to a gene: 7. The CDR3 runs 16 residues. Germline V gives CDR1 SEHNR, CDR2 FQNEAQ (reference sequence). CDR3 residues: CASSPPGTGPYNEQFF. Written as DNA, the CDR3 is TGTGCCAGCAGCCCCCCCGGGACAGGGCCCTACAATGAGCAGTTCTTC.

This clone has a handful of counts. The chain is built from TRBV27 and TRBJ2-7, with 12 positions matching TRBD2. J gave up 4 bases and V 5 bases, and 9 bases lay outside the gene matches. Germline V CDR1 and CDR2: MNHEY, SMNVEV (reference sequence). This CDR3 has 16 amino acids. CDR3 residues: CASSDSSGTSGYEQYF. CDR3 DNA sequence: TGTGCCAGCAGTGACTCTTCCGGGACTAGCGGGTACGAGCAGTACTTC.

This sequence joins TRBV9 and TRBJ2-3, with D tentatively TRBD2 (7 bases). The germline V gene encodes CDR1 SGDLS and CDR2 YYNGEE. Trimming removed 8 bases from V and 0 bases from J, with 10 bases in between. The CDR3 loop spans 13 amino acids. The CDR3 DNA follows: TGTGCCAGTGGGGGGGCTAGCACAGATACGCAGTATTTT. It yields the protein CASGGASTDTQYF. The whole variable domain, remainder taken from reference TRBV9 and TRBJ2-3, is DSGVTQTPKHLITATGQRVTLRCSPRSGDLSVYWYQQSLDQGLQFLIQYYNGEERAKGNILERFSAQQFPDLHSELNLSSLELGDSALYFCASGGASTDTQYFGPGTRLTVL.

The chain recombines TRBV7-8 with TRBJ2-3; 7 bases align to TRBD2. Germline trimming cut 1 base from V and 2 bases from J; bases unmatched to any gene: 3. This CDR3 is built from 15 residues. Germline CDR1 SGHVS, CDR2 FQNEAQ. The CDR3 here is CASSLERGATDTQYF. CDR3 nucleotide sequence: TGTGCCAGCAGCTTAGAGCGGGGAGCCACAGATACGCAGTATTTT.

This chain joins TRBV9 and TRBJ2-2, with D possibly being TRBD1 (6 bases). From germline, CDR1 is SGDLS and CDR2 YYNGEE. The V gene lost 4 bases and the J gene lost 4 bases, with 17 bases spanning the gap. The CDR3 length is 16 residues. CDR3 coding DNA: TGTGCCAGCAGCCCCGTATTAGGGGGTATCACCGGGGAGCTGTTTTTT. Its translation is CASSPVLGGITGELFF.

This clone was picked up a small number of times. The chain recombines TRBV19 with TRBJ2-1; 7 bases match TRBD2. Trimming cost V 4 bases and J 0 bases; bases outside gene matches: 3. The CDR3 is made up of 15 amino acids. Germline CDR1 is LNHDA and CDR2 is SQIVND (reference sequence). The CDR3 region is CASSTGGSSYNEQFF. CDR3 DNA: TGTGCCAGTAGTACGGGCGGGAGCTCCTACAATGAGCAGTTCTTC.

The chain carries TRBV19 and TRBJ1-1, with unresolved D. Deletions cut 3 bases from V and 3 bases from J, with 5 bases between. Germline lookup yields CDR1 LNHDA and CDR2 SQIVND (reference sequence). The CDR3 totals 12 residues. CDR3 sequence: CASSIPDTEAFF. CDR3 coding DNA: TGTGCCAGTAGTATTCCAGACACTGAAGCTTTCTTT.

V gene TRBV16 combines with J gene TRBJ1-5; D call uncertain. The CDR3 length is 14 residues. CDR1 is KGHSY and CDR2 is FQNENV in the germline V gene. Trimming shortened V by 4 bases and J by 1 base, and 8 bases separated the two germline ends. As DNA, the CDR3 is TGTGCCAGCAGCCGCGACGGGAGCAATCAGCCCCAGCATTTT. Protein product: CASSRDGSNQPQHF.

This clone appeared a few times. The rearrangement uses TRBV6-6 and TRBJ1-2, with 8 bases identical to TRBD1. Germline trimming cut 5 bases from V and 7 bases from J; bases unmatched to any gene: 12. In germline, CDR1 is MNHNY, CDR2 SVGAGI (reference sequence). CDR3 length: 15 amino acids. CDR3 nucleotides: TGTGCCAGCAGTGACACCGGACAGGGTGTTGGTGGCTACACCTTC. Amino acids: CASSDTGQGVGGYTF.

The chain couples TRBV27 to TRBJ2-7, with TRBD1 matching 8 bases. Losses at the gene ends were 4 bases for V and 6 bases for J; bases not matched to a gene: 5. There are 13 residues in the CDR3. CDR1 is MNHEY, CDR2 SMNVEV, per germline (reference sequence). This CDR3 reads CASSWTDRVEQYF. In DNA form, the CDR3 reads TGTGCCAGCAGTTGGACGGACAGGGTCGAGCAGTACTTC.

This clone was observed a handful of times. The V gene is TRBV11-3, the J gene TRBJ2-1; D perhaps matches TRBD2 (6 bases). The CDR3 has 12 amino acids. Germline values: CDR1 SGHNT, CDR2 YENEEA. V lost 6 bases, J lost 9 bases, and 12 bases lay in between. CDR3 coding DNA: TGTGCCAGCAGGCCGCGGGGTGGTGAGCAGTTCTTC. Translated: CASRPRGGEQFF.

The rearrangement links TRBV27 to TRBJ1-3, with D uncertain. The V end was cut by 8 bases, the J end by 4 bases, with 21 bases between. This CDR3 has 16 amino acids. Germline loops: CDR1 MNHEY, CDR2 SMNVEV (reference sequence). The CDR3 DNA reads as TGTGCCAGCGGCCGACCCGACGCCCTGAGAGGAAACACCATATATTTT. Translated: CASGRPDALRGNTIYF.

V and J are TRBV6-6 and TRBJ2-7; D possibly corresponds to TRBD1 (6 bases). The germline CDR1 and CDR2 sequences are MNHNY and SVGAGI (reference sequence). Trimming cost V 2 bases and J 3 bases, with 8 bases left between them. This CDR3 is 13 amino acids long. The CDR3 DNA follows: TGTGCCAGCAGTTACGGGACACACTACGAGCAGTACTTC. As protein: CASSYGTHYEQYF.

This chain uses TRBV20-1 with TRBJ1-1; D is ambiguous. Per germline, CDR1 DFQATT and CDR2 SNEGSKA (reference sequence). CDR3 length equals 11 residues. Trimming shortened V by 6 bases and J by 7 bases, and 12 bases separated the two germline ends. This CDR3 is CSAFLHVEAFF. The CDR3 coding sequence is TGCAGTGCCTTCCTACATGTTGAAGCTTTCTTT.

In this sample, this clone turned up a few times. V is TRBV29-1 and J is TRBJ1-1; D gene uncertain. Per the germline V gene, CDR1 is SQVTM and CDR2 is ANQGSEA. Between the trimmed V and J ends, which lost 1 base and 1 base, there was a span of 13 bases. This CDR3 has 15 amino acids. The CDR3 loop reads CSVEARQQGNTEAFF. CDR3 sequence (DNA): TGCAGCGTTGAAGCTCGACAACAAGGGAACACTGAAGCTTTCTTT.